This T cell receptor beta chain is from a study of shared clonotypes between healthy human individuals. Terminally differentiated effector memory CD45RA+ cells were left out of the naive CD8 fraction, which was CD45RO-negative and positively selected for CCR7. The CDR3 is made up of 14 amino acids. The germline V gene has CDR1 MGHRA and CDR2 YSYEKL. The V and J ends lost 3 bases and 2 bases, in that order; junction bases with no gene match: 4. Deep level was the assay's run setting. Data came from immunoSEQ multiplex PCR; TCRdb stores just in-frame clones and leaves some out. The sample has around 600,000 clones, around 96% seen once.

Material: naive CD8+ T cells sorted from blood. The receptor's source is a woman in her twenties or thirties in good health. The rearrangement joins TRBV4-1 to TRBJ2-7, with TRBD1 identical over 7 bases. This CDR3 is CASSHRGSTYEQYF. CDR3 nucleotide sequence: TGCGCCAGCAGCCACAGGGGGTCTACCTACGAGCAGTACTTC.